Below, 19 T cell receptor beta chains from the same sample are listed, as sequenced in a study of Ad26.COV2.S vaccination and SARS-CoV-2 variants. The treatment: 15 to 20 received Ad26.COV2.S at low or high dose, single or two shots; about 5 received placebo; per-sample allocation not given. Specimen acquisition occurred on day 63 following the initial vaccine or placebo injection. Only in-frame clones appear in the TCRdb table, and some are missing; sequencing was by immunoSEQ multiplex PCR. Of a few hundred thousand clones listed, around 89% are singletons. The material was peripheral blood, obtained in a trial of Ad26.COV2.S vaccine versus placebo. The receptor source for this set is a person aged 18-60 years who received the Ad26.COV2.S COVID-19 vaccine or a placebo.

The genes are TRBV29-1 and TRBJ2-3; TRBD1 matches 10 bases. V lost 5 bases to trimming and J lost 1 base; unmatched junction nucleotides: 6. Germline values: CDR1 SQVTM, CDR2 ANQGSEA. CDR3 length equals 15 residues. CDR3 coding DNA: TGCAGCGTTACCCCCGGGACAGGGGGCACAGATACGCAGTATTTT. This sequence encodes CSVTPGTGGTDTQYF.

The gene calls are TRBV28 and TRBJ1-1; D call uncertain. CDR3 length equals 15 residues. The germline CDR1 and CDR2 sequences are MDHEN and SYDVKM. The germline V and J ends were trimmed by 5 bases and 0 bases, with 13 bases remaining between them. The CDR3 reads CASSPPGGMNTEAFF. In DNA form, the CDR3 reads TGTGCCAGCAGTCCACCGGGAGGCATGAACACTGAAGCTTTCTTT.

CDR3 sequence (DNA): TGTGCCAGCAGCCCAACTAACGGGGGGGAGCTGTTTTTT. Translating gives CASSPTNGGELFF. The chain combines TRBV5-4 with TRBJ2-2, with unresolved D. V was clipped by 4 bases and J by 8 bases, with 12 bases between them. CDR1 SGHNT and CDR2 YYREEE come from the germline V gene (reference sequence). The CDR3 covers 13 residues. The entire variable domain, with the rest obtained from reference TRBV5-4 and TRBJ2-2, is as follows: ETGVTQSPTHLIKTRGQQVTLRCSSQSGHNTVSWYQQALGQGPQFIFQYYREEENGRGNFPPRFSGLQFPNYSSELNVNALELDDSALYLCASSPTNGGELFFGEGSRLTVL.

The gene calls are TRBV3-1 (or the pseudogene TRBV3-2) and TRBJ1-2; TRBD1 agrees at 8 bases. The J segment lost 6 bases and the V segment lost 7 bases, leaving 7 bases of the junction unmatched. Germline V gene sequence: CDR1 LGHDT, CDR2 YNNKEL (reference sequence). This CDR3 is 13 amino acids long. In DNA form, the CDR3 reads TGTGCCAGCACCCCCCTGACAGGGGATGGCTACACCTTC. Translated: CASTPLTGDGYTF.

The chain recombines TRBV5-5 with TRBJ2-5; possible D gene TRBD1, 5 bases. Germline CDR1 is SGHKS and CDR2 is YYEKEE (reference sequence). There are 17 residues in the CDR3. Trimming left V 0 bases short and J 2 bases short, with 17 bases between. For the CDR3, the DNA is TGTGCCAGCAGCTTGGCTCCGGCAGGGTCGGTACAAGAGACCCAGTACTTC. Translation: CASSLAPAGSVQETQYF.

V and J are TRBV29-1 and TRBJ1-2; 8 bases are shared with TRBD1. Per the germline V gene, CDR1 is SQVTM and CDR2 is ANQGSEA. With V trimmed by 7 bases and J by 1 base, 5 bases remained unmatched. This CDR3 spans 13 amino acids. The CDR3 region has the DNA TGCAGCGCCGGGACAGGAGATAACTATGGCTACACCTTC. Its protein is CSAGTGDNYGYTF. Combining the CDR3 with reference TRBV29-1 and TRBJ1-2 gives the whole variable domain SAVISQKPSRDICQRGTSLTIQCQVDSQVTMMFWYRQQPGQSLTLIATANQGSEATYESGFVIDKFPISRPNLTFSTLTVSNMSPEDSSIYLCSAGTGDNYGYTFGSGTRLTVV.

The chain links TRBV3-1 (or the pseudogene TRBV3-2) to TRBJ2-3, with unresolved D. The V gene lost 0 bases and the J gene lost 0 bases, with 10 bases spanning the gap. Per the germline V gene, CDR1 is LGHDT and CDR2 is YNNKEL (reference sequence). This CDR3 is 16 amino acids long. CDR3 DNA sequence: TGTGCCAGCAGCCAAGAACGGAAGCCGAGCACAGATACGCAGTATTTT. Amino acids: CASSQERKPSTDTQYF.

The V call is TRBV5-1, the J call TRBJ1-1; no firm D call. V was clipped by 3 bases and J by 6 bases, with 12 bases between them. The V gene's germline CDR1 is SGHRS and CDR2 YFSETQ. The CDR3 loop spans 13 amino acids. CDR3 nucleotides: TGCGCCAGCAGCTCGGACCTAGGCGCTGAAGCTTTCTTT. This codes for CASSSDLGAEAFF.

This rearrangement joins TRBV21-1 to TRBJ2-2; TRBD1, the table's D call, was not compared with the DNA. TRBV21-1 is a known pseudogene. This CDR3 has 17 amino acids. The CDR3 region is CASSSFFPGHNTGELFF. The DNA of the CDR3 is TGTGCCAGCAGCAGCTTTTTCCCGGGACACAACACCGGGGAGCTGTTTTTT.

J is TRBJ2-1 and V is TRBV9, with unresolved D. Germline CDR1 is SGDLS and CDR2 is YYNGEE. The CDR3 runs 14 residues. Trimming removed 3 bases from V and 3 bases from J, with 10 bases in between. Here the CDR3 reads CASSEALYYNEQFF. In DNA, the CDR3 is TGTGCCAGCAGCGAGGCCCTCTACTACAATGAGCAGTTCTTC.

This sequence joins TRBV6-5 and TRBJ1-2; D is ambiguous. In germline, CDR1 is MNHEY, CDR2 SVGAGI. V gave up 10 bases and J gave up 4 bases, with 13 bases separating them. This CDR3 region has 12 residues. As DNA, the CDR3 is TGTGCCATTCTAGGGCTGTTCTATGGCTACACCTTC. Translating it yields CAILGLFYGYTF.

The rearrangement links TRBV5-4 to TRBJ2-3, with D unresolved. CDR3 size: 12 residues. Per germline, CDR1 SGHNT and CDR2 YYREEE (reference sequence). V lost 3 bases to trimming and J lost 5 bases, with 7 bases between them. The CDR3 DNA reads TGTGCCAGCAGCTCGGGTGGAGATACGCAGTATTTT. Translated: CASSSGGDTQYF.

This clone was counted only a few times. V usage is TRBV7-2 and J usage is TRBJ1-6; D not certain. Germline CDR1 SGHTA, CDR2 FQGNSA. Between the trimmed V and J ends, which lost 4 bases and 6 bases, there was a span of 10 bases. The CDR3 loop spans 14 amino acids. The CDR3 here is CASSYNGGNSPLHF. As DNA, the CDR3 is TGTGCCAGCAGCTACAACGGTGGTAATTCACCCCTCCACTTT.

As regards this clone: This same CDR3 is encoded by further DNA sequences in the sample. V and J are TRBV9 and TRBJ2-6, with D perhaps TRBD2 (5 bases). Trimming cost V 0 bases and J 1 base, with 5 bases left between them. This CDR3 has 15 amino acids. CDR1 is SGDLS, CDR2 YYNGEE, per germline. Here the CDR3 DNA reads TGTGCCAGCAGCGTAGCGGGATCTGGGGCCAACGTCCTGACTTTC. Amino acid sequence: CASSVAGSGANVLTF.

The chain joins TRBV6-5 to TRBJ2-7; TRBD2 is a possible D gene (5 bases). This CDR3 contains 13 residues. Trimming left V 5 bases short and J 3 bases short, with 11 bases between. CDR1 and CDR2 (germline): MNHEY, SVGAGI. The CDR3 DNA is TGTGCCAGCAGTCTGACTACTCACTACGAGCAGTACTTC. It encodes CASSLTTHYEQYF.

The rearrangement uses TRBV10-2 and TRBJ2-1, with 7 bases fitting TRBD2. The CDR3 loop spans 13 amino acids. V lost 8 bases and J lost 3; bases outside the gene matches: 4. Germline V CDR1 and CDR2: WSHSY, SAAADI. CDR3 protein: CASRDYFYNEQFF. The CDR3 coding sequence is TGCGCCAGCCGGGACTACTTCTACAATGAGCAGTTCTTC.

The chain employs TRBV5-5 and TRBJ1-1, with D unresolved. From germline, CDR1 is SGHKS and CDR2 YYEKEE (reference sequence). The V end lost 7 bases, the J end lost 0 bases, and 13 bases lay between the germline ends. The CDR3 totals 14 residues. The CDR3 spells CASRAGFLNTEAFF. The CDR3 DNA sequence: TGTGCCAGCCGAGCCGGGTTCTTGAACACTGAAGCTTTCTTT.

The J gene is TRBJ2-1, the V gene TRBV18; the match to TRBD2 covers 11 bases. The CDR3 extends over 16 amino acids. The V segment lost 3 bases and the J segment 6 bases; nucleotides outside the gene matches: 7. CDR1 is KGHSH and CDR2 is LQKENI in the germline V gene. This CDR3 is CASSPATSGMGNEQFF. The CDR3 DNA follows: TGTGCCAGCTCACCGGCGACTAGCGGGATGGGCAATGAGCAGTTCTTC.

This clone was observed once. The CDR3 sequence: CASSVDRDQETQYF. DNA for the CDR3: TGTGCCAGCAGCGTAGACAGGGACCAAGAGACCCAGTACTTC. The gene calls are TRBV5-8 and TRBJ2-5, with 7 bases matching TRBD1. The V gene's germline CDR1 is SGHTS and CDR2 YDEGEE. The CDR3 consists of 14 residues. V lost 4 bases to trimming and J lost 0 bases; unmatched junction nucleotides: 3.